These T cell receptor beta chains were read from a single sample in a study of OX40 agonist ivuxolimab in advanced cancers. TCRdb's table, derived via immunoSEQ multiplex PCR, lists solely in-frame clones and lacks some. The data hold 40,000 or so clones, with more than 70% observed a single time. The sequences come from CD4+ or CD8+ T cells sorted from blood, collected in a trial of the OX40 agonist ivuxolimab. The receptors derive from an adult with an advanced solid tumor such as melanoma, head and neck, liver or kidney cancer. Each CDR3 is given with its conserved first and last residue. Each record gives: J gene, V gene, CDR3 protein.

j_call: TRBJ2-4
v_call: TRBV7-9
cdr3_aa: CASSAEGGYTIQYF

j_call: TRBJ1-2
v_call: TRBV4-1
cdr3_aa: CASSQDRRQLGYGYTF

j_call: TRBJ1-2
v_call: TRBV10-3
cdr3_aa: CAISDTQGNHYGYTF

j_call: TRBJ1-2
v_call: TRBV4-3
cdr3_aa: CASSQALSPSSGELDYGYTF

j_call: TRBJ1-2
v_call: TRBV6-6
cdr3_aa: CASSVGMEGYGYTF

j_call: TRBJ1-6
v_call: TRBV27
cdr3_aa: CASSLSGRGHSPLHF

j_call: TRBJ2-3
v_call: TRBV10-3
cdr3_aa: CAISPSSTDTQYF

j_call: TRBJ2-7
v_call: TRBV6-5
cdr3_aa: CASSYSPSYEQYF

j_call: TRBJ1-2
v_call: TRBV11-3
cdr3_aa: CASSLDGDNEWNYGYTF

j_call: TRBJ1-1
v_call: TRBV18
cdr3_aa: CASSPGRPNTEAFF

j_call: TRBJ2-1
v_call: TRBV30
cdr3_aa: CAWSVPHSKGNEQFF

j_call: TRBJ1-1
v_call: TRBV21-1
cdr3_aa: CASSKAGGQGPARNTEAFF

j_call: TRBJ2-1
v_call: TRBV4-1
cdr3_aa: CASSQGGQGGHEQFF

j_call: TRBJ2-2
v_call: TRBV4-1
cdr3_aa: CASSPHQTGVRELFF

j_call: TRBJ2-5
v_call: TRBV10-3
cdr3_aa: CAISESRREETQYF

j_call: TRBJ2-5
v_call: TRBV5-1
cdr3_aa: CASSLAPGTGVGETQYF

j_call: TRBJ1-1
v_call: TRBV2
cdr3_aa: CASGGRRTEAFF

j_call: TRBJ1-1
v_call: TRBV2
cdr3_aa: CASSDGKDLGTEAFF

j_call: TRBJ1-2
v_call: TRBV4-2
cdr3_aa: CASSQDRDILKGYTF

j_call: TRBJ1-4
v_call: TRBV11-3
cdr3_aa: CASSLGQGAEKLFF

j_call: TRBJ2-3
v_call: TRBV27
cdr3_aa: CASSLGASDTQYF

j_call: TRBJ1-2
v_call: TRBV7-2
cdr3_aa: CASSQPPVGLGYGYTF